These 8 T cell receptor beta chains were all obtained from the same sample, sequenced in a study of cytomegalovirus exposure and HLA in healthy donors. The PCR used 60 Vbeta and 13 Jbeta primers. Here immunoSEQ multiplex PCR was the method, and the copy in TCRdb shows in-frame clones only, minus some. This sample has roughly 180,000 clones; 80% to 90% occur once, and the top ten carry about 9.3%. The sequenced sample was PBMCs. These receptors all stem from a man between 18 and 35 years old in good health and CMV-seropositive.

The rearrangement links TRBV19 to TRBJ2-7, with D perhaps TRBD1 (6 bases). The CDR3 length is 14 residues. Germline CDR1 LNHDA, CDR2 SQIVND (reference sequence). The ends were cut back, 5 bases at V and 6 bases at J, with 17 bases in the middle. The CDR3, as DNA: TGTGCCAGTAGTTTTTTGGACAGATCACGCGAGCAGTACTTC. Translated: CASSFLDRSREQYF.

The chain couples TRBV7-6 to TRBJ1-1; D not certain. The ends were cut back, 1 base at V and 1 base at J, with 4 bases in the middle. Germline V gene sequence: CDR1 SGHVS, CDR2 FNYEAQ. The CDR3 consists of 13 residues. CDR3 nucleotides: TGTGCCAGCAGCTTAGGAGAGAACACTGAAGCTTTCTTT. Its protein product is CASSLGENTEAFF. Variable domain in full (rest from reference TRBV7-6 and TRBJ1-1): GAGVSQSPRYKVTKRGQDVALRCDPISGHVSLYWYRQALGQGPEFLTYFNYEAQQDKSGLPNDRFSAERPEGSISTLTIQRTEQRDSAMYRCASSLGENTEAFFGQGTRLTVV.

The rearrangement uses TRBV10-1 and TRBJ2-1; TRBD1 aligns across 8 bases. The CDR3 is 14 amino acids. The V and J ends lost 8 bases and 6 bases, in that order; junction bases with no gene match: 9. Germline values: CDR1 WNHNN, CDR2 SYGVQD (reference sequence). The DNA of the CDR3 is TGCGCCAGCGGGCCAGGGGGCGCGGGCAATGAGCAGTTCTTC. Translating it yields CASGPGGAGNEQFF.

This chain links TRBV27 with TRBJ1-5; TRBD1 aligns across 9 bases. This CDR3 region has 15 residues. Germline values: CDR1 MNHEY, CDR2 SMNVEV (reference sequence). V shed 5 bases, J shed 4 bases, and the junction held 6 bases outside the gene matches. The CDR3 nucleotides are TGTGCCAGCAGTCCGCCGGGACAGGGAAATCAGCCCCAGCATTTT. It codes for CASSPPGQGNQPQHF.

This clone came up a few times. The chain employs TRBV5-5 and TRBJ1-1; a possible D gene is TRBD1 (6 bases). The V and J ends lost 4 bases and 3 bases respectively, with 10 bases between them. The CDR3 extends over 13 amino acids. Germline-derived CDR1 and CDR2 are SGHKS and YYEKEE (reference sequence). The CDR3 loop reads CASSTRTDTEAFF. CDR3 nucleotide sequence: TGTGCCAGCAGCACCAGGACAGACACTGAAGCTTTCTTT.

The genes are TRBV13 and TRBJ2-5; TRBD2 matches 11 bases. This CDR3 has 15 residues. The V segment lost 1 base and the J segment 4 bases; nucleotides outside the gene matches: 2. CDR1 PRHDT and CDR2 FYEKMQ come from the germline V gene (reference sequence). CDR3 in DNA: TGTGCCAGCAGCTTAGTAGCGGGGGGGCTAGAGACCCAGTACTTC. Amino acid sequence: CASSLVAGGLETQYF. Based on the CDR3 plus reference TRBV13 and TRBJ2-5, the full variable domain is AAGVIQSPRHLIKEKRETATLKCYPIPRHDTVYWYQQGPGQDPQFLISFYEKMQSDKGSIPDRFSAQQFSDYHSELNMSSLELGDSALYFCASSLVAGGLETQYFGPGTRLLVL.

The chain is built from TRBV4-1 and TRBJ2-7; 12 bases map to TRBD1. The CDR3 covers 17 residues. V lost 3 bases and J lost 3; bases outside the gene matches: 9. Looked up from germline, CDR1 is MGHRA and CDR2 is YSYEKL. The DNA of the CDR3 is TGCGCCAGCAGCCATCCGGGACAGGGGGCCCGAAACTACGAGCAGTACTTC. Translating gives CASSHPGQGARNYEQYF.

In regard to this clone: A junction end diverges from the germline sequence, so it may reflect a read error. This sample also contains other DNA sequences that code for the same CDR3. The chain has TRBV30 and TRBJ1-6; no definite D call. Germline V lookup: CDR1 GTSNPN, CDR2 SVGIG (reference sequence). The CDR3 loop spans 15 amino acids. The CDR3 sequence: CAWRPRVSYNSPLHF. The CDR3 DNA follows: TGTGCCTGGAGACCTCGGGTTTCCTATAATTCCCCCCTCCACTTT.